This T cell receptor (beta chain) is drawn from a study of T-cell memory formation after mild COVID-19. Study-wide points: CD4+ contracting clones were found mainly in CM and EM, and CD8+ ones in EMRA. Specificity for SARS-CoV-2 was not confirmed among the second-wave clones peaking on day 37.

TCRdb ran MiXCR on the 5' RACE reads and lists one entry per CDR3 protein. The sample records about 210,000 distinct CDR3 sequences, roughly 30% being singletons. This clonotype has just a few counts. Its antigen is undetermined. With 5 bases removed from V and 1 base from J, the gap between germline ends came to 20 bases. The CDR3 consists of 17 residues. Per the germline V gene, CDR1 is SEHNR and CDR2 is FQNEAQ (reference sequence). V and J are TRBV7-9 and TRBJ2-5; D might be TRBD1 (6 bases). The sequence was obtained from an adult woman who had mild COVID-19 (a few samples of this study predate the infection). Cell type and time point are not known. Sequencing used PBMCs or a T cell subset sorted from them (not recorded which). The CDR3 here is CASSPLQGRAIQETQYF. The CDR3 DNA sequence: TGTGCCAGCAGCCCCCTACAGGGTAGGGCGATCCAAGAGACCCAGTACTTC.